Here is one T cell receptor beta chain with its context. This record belongs to a study of control samples from healthy donors and cancer patients. V lost 4 bases, J lost 5 bases, and 10 bases lay in between. The CDR3 extends over 12 amino acids. Germline V lookup: CDR1 SQVTM, CDR2 ANQGSEA. Repertoires were generated with immunoSEQ multiplex PCR, while TCRdb's copy carries only in-frame clones and drops some. The sample table sets out about 210,000 clones. Sequenced input: blood. V usage is TRBV29-1 and J usage is TRBJ2-3; D ambiguous. This receptor was obtained from a woman in her twenties or thirties in good health. CDR3 nucleotide sequence: TGCAGCGTTGTAAAGGGAATAGATACGCAGTATTTT. It translates to CSVVKGIDTQYF.